This T cell receptor (beta chain) emerged from a study of cytomegalovirus exposure and HLA in healthy donors. V shed 0 bases and J shed 5 bases, with 11 bases lying between them. This CDR3 spans 14 amino acids. Germline V gene lookup returns CDR1 MGHRA and CDR2 YSYEKL. It was with 60 Vbeta and 13 Jbeta primers that the PCR ran. Sequencing used immunoSEQ multiplex PCR; TCRdb keeps in-frame clones, though not all of them. The repertoire includes some 190,000 clones, about 9.4% of them detected once, and 1% to 1.5% sits in the top ten. The chain carries TRBV4-1 and TRBJ2-7; TRBD2 is a possible D gene (6 bases). The TCR sequence derives from a woman in her 30s in good health and CMV-seropositive. The sequencing sample was made of PBMCs. Here the CDR3 DNA reads TGCGCCAGCAGCCAAGACCTCAGACTAGACGAGCAGTACTTC. Its translation: CASSQDLRLDEQYF.